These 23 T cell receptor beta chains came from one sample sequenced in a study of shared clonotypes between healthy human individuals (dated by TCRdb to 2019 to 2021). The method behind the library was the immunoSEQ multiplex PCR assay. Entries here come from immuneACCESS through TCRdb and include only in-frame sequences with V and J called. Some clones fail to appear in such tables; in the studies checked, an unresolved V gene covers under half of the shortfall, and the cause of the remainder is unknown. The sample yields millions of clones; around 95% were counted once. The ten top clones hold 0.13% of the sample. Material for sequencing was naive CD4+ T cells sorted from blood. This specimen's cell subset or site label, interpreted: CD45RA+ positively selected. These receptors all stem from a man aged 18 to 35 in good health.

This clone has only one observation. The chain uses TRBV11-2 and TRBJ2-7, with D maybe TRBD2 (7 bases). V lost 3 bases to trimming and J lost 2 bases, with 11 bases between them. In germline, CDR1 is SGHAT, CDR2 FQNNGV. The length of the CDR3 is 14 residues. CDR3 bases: TGTGCCAGCAGCTTCCTAGGGGGGGCCTACGAGCAGTACTTC. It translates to CASSFLGGAYEQYF.

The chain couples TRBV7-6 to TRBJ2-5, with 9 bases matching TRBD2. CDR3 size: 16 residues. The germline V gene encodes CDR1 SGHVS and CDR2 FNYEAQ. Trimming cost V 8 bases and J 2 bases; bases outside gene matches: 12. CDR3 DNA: TGTGCCAGCTTTAGGGGAGCGGGAGGAGGTCAAGAGACCCAGTACTTC. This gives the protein CASFRGAGGGQETQYF.

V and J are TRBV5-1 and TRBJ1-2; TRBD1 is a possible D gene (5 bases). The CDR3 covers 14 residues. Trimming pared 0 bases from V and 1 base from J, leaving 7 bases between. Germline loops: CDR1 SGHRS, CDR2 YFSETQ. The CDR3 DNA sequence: TGCGCCAGCAGCTTGGAGACAGTTAACTATGGCTACACCTTC. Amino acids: CASSLETVNYGYTF.

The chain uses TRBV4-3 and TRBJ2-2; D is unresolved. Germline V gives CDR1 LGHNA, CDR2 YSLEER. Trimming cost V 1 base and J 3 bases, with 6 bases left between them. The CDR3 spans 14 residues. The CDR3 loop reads CASSQVIYTGELFF. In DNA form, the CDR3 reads TGCGCCAGCAGCCAAGTCATATACACCGGGGAGCTGTTTTTT.

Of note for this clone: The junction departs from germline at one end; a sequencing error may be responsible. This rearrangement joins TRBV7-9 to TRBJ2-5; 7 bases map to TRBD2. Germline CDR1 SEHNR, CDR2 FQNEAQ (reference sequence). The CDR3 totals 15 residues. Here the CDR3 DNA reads TGTGCCAGCACCTTAGTCGCGGGGAGGGGAGAGACCCAGTACTTC. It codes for CASTLVAGRGETQYF. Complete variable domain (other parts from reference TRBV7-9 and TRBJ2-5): DTGVSQNPRHKITKRGQNVTFRCDPISEHNRLYWYRQTLGQGPEFLTYFQNEAQLEKSRLLSDRFSAERPKGSFSTLEIQRTEQGDSAMYLCASTLVAGRGETQYFGPGTRLLVL.

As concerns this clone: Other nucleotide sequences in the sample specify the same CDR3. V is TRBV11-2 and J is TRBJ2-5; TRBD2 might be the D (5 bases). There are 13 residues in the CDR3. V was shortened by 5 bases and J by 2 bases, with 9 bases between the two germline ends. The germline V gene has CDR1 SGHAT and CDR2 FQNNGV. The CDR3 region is CASSGGLQETQYF. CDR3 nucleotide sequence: TGTGCCAGCAGCGGAGGACTTCAAGAGACCCAGTACTTC.

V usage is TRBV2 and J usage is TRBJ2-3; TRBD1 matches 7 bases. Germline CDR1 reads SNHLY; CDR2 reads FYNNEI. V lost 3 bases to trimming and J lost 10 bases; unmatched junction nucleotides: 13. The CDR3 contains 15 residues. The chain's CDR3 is CASSDAQGVHGAQYF. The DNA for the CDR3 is TGTGCCAGCAGTGATGCTCAGGGGGTCCACGGGGCGCAGTATTTT.

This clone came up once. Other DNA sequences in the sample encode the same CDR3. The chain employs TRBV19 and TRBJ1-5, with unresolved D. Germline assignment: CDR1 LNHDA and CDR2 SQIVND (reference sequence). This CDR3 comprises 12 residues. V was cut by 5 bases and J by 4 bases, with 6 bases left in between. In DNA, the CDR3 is TGTGCCAGTAGTGTCGGAAATCAGCCCCAGCATTTT. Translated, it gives CASSVGNQPQHF.

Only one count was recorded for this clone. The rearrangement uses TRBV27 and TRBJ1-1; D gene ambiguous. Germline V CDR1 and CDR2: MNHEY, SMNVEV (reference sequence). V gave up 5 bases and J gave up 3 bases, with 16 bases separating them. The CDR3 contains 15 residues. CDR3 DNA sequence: TGTGCCAGCAGTGGCCCGACGCCTACATACACTGAAGCTTTCTTT. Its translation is CASSGPTPTYTEAFF.

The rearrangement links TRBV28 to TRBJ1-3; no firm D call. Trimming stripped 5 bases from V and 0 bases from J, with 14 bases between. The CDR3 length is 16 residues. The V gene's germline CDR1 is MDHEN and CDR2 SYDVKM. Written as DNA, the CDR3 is TGTGCCAGCAGTCCCCGTGGGGTTTACTCTGGAAACACCATATATTTT. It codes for CASSPRGVYSGNTIYF.

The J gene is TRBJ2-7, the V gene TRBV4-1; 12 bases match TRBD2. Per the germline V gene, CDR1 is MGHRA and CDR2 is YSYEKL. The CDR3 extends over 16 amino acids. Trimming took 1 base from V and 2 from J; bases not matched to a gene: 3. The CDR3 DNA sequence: TGCGCCAGCAGCCAAGCGTCTAGCGGGAGGGCCTACGAGCAGTACTTC. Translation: CASSQASSGRAYEQYF.

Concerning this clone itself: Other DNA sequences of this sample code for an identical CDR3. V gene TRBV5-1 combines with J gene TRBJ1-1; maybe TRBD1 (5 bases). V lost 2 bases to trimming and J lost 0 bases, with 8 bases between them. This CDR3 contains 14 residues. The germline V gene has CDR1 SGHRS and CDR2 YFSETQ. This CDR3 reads CASSFTGVNTEAFF. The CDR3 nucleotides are TGCGCCAGCAGCTTCACGGGGGTGAACACTGAAGCTTTCTTT.

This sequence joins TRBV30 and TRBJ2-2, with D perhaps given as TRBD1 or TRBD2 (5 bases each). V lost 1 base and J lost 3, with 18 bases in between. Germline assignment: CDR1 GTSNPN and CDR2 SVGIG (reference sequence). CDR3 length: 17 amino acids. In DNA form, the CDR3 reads TGTGCCTGGAGTGCGCCCCCTAAGGGGACCCACACCGGGGAGCTGTTTTTT. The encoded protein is CAWSAPPKGTHTGELFF.

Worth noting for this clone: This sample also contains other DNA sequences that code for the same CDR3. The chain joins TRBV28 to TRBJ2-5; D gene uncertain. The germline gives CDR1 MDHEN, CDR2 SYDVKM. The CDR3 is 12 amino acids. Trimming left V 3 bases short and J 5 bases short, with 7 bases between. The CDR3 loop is CASSLSRETQYF. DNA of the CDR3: TGTGCCAGCAGTTTGAGCCGGGAGACCCAGTACTTC.

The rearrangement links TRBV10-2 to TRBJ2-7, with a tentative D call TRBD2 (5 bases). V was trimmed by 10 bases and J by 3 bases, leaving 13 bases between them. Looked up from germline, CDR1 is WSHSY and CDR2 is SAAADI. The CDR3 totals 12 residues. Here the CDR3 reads CATNGNLYEQYF. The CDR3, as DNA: TGCGCCACCAACGGGAATCTCTACGAGCAGTACTTC.

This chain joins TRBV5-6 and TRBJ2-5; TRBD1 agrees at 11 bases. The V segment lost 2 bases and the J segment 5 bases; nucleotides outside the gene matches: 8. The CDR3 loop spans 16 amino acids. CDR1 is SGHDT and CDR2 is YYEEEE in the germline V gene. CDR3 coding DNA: TGTGCCAGCAGCTTTTGGCGGACAGGGGGCGAGGAGACCCAGTACTTC. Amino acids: CASSFWRTGGEETQYF.

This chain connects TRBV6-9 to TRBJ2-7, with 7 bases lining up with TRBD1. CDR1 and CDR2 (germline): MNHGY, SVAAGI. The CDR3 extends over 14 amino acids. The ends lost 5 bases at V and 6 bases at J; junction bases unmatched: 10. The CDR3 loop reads CASSLDSSGGEQYF. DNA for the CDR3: TGTGCCAGCAGTCTCGACTCTTCAGGGGGCGAGCAGTACTTC.

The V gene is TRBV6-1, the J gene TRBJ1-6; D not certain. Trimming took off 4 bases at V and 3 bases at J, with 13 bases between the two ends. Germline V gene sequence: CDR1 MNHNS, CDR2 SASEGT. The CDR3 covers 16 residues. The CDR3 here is CASSGRLTGYNSPLHF. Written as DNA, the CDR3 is TGTGCCAGCAGTGGCAGGTTGACGGGCTATAATTCACCCCTCCACTTT.

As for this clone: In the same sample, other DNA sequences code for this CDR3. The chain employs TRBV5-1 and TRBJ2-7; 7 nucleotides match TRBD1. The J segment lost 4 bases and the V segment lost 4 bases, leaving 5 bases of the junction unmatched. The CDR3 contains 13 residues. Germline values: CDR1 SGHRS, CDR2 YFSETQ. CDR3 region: CASSPGQEYEQYF. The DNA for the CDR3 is TGCGCCAGCAGCCCCGGACAGGAATACGAGCAGTACTTC.

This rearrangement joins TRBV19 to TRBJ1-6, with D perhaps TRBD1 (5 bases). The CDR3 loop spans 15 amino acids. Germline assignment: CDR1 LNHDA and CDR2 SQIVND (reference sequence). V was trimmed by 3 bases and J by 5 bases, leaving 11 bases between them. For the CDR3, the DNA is TGTGCCAGTAGTATGGAGGGGAGGAATAATTCACCCCTCCACTTT. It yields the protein CASSMEGRNNSPLHF.

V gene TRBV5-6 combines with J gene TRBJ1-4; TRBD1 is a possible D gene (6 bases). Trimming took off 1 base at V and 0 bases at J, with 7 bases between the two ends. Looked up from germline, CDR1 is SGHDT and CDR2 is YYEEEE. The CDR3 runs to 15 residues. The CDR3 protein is CASSLRTATNEKLFF. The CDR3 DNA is TGTGCCAGCAGCTTGAGGACAGCAACTAATGAAAAACTGTTTTTT.

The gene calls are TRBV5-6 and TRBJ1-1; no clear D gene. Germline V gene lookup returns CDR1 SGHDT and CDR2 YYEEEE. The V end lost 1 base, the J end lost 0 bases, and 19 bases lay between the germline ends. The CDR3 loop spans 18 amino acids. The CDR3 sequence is CASSLYGTAAIMNTEAFF. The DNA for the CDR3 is TGTGCCAGCAGCTTGTACGGAACAGCCGCGATCATGAACACTGAAGCTTTCTTT.

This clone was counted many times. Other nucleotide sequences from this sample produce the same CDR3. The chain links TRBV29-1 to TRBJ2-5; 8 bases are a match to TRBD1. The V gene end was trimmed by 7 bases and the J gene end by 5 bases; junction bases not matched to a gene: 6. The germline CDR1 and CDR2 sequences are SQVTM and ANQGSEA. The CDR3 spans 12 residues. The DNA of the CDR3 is TGCAGCGCAAGACAGGGGAGGGAGACCCAGTACTTC. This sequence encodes CSARQGRETQYF.